This TCR beta chain was recovered during a study of blood T cell repertoires in COVID-19. Study as a whole: Acute-phase and convalescent COVID-19 samples originated in the United States, Italy and Spain. T cells, B-cell-depleted T cells, or PBMCs provided the cDNA or gDNA that served as material.

Original methodology: Nucleated cell number was recorded as an estimate derived from reference gene primer amplification. Profiling relied on immunoSEQ multiplex PCR, and the TCRdb table lists in-frame clones only, not all of them. V and J calls and clone size are given by that table; D and trimming were obtained from the DNA. The sample shows 98,000 or so clones, around 64% of them seen only once. CDR1 and CDR2 from the germline V gene are LGHNA and YSLEER. The CDR3 runs 14 residues. Losses at the gene ends were 0 bases for V and 5 bases for J; bases not matched to a gene: 2. The material sequenced was peripheral blood. The sequence derives from a woman aged 40 to 49 with acute or convalescent COVID-19. The V call is TRBV4-3, the J call TRBJ2-5; 8 positions agree with TRBD2. The CDR3: CASSQDPGGETQYF. CDR3 coding DNA: TGCGCCAGCAGCCAAGATCCGGGGGGGGAGACCCAGTACTTC.